Included here is one TCR beta chain sequence, with context. What this receptor recognizes is not known. Base-call qualities are not available, and no considerably larger clone is one nucleotide away. Other DNA sequences within the sample encode an identical CDR3. Using the deep immunoSEQ assay, TCR CDR3 regions were amplified from genomic DNA by multiplex PCR. Genomic DNA extracted from each cell subset was distributed evenly over all wells of several immunoSEQ 96-well plates, and each plate served as one replicate. For sorted subsets, around 200 ng genomic DNA, equal to tens of thousands of T cell genomes, was loaded into each replicate PCR. The purified libraries were quantified using a Qubit 3.0 fluorometer, sized with a Bioanalyzer 2100, and then quantified again using the KAPA Library Quantification kit. Each immunoSEQ 96-well plate was sequenced on its own single-read 150-cycle Illumina NextSeq 550 flow cell. Turning to the authors' computational methods: The immunoSEQ output contained only junctional sequences without quality scores, so filtering could not match that applied to full-length reads. To assign V/J genes and CDR3, sequences were annotated using PyIR, a Python wrapper for IgBLAST v1.9, with IMGT germline references. Reads were removed for weak V/J assignments (E-value above 1e-6), missing CDR3, stop codons, out-of-frame junctions, or ambiguous translated residues. V3J clonotypes were defined by identical inferred V gene, J gene, and CDR3 amino acid sequence. Percentage overlap between repertoires was computed as shared unique clonotypes divided by the size of the smaller repertoire. Richness of each repertoire was evaluated using RTK rarefaction, the Chao1 estimator, and Recon v2.1 estimates of unobserved clonotypes. For all TCRbeta clonotypes obtained by the gDNA method from a handful of donors, generation probabilities were computed with OLGA. This is the immuneACCESS table as TCRdb keeps it, with only in-frame sequences that have V and J called. A part of the clones is gone; compared with another copy, unresolved V genes explain less than half, and the rest is unexplained. That table supplies the V and J calls and clone size; D and trimming were determined from the DNA. For this sample there are some 2,100,000 clones; around 95% appear just once. Around 0.13% of the sample is held by the ten biggest clonotypes.

These data originate in a study of shared clonotypes between healthy human individuals (dated by TCRdb to between 2020 and 2021). Notes on the research overall: The cohort included a few men and two women between 18 and 49 years of age. To increase sequencing depth and limit assay-specific biases, TCR repertoire library preparation and sequencing were carried out by different laboratories using diverse techniques. Per donor, leukapheresis produced somewhere between about 0.8 and 9 billion PBMCs. For each donor, CD4 naive and CD4 memory were each run on three plates, CD8 naive on two plates, and CD8 memory on one plate. To estimate repertoire size and how much clonotypes are shared between individuals, the study performed deep sequencing of blood TCR repertoires from 4 to 6 healthy adults.

Healthy HIV-negative adults with no recently reported acute infections or vaccinations were included as donors. Every donor was a Caucasian adult residing in Nashville, Tennessee, USA. Magnetic negative selection was used to enrich CD4+ T cells, after which naive cells were positively selected on CD45RA and the negative fraction became the memory subset. Blood was obtained by leukapheresis, after which PBMCs were separated by Ficoll-Histopaque density gradient centrifugation and cryopreserved in liquid nitrogen vapor phase. Purity and quantity of every magnetically sorted T cell population were checked by analytical flow cytometry. Genomic DNA was isolated from every sorted fraction and measured by UV absorbance on a Nanodrop 2000c. General conclusions and limits of the study: Naive subsets generally had larger estimated clonotype richness than memory subsets did. Across a handful of donors, roughly 5.1% of naive CD4, 3% to 4% of naive CD8, 2.3% of memory CD4, and under 0.45% of memory CD8 clonotypes were shared. Compared with non-shared clonotypes, clonotypes shared by all four sorted-subset donors had higher generation probabilities. Sampling was restricted to blood, and TCR repertoires in tissue are likely to differ from TCR repertoires in blood. Pairwise subsampling led to the expectation that sequencing depth would affect the degree of clonotype sharing among donors. Because the study included only a small number of donors, the genetic and exposure-history diversity represented was limited. Incomplete sequencing was indicated by rarefaction of sorted-subset datasets, despite the large sequencing depth.

The receptor was isolated from a young man in good health. Sequencing used naive CD4+ T cells sorted from blood. The sample's cell subset or site label, decoded: CD45RA+ positively selected.

The bases read TGTGCCAGCAGTTCGACAGGGGTTTCTGGAAACACCATATATTTT. Translated, it gives CASSSTGVSGNTIYF. The chain was built from TRBV6-5 and TRBJ1-3, with 8 bases matching TRBD1. CDR1 and CDR2 are drawn from the germline V gene: MNHEY, SVGAGI. Measured from the cysteine to the phenylalanine, the CDR3 is 15 residues long. The kept DNA is CDR3 alone, 45 bases in frame from the first base. Trimming removed 4 bases from V and 1 base from J; the gene matches leave 3 bases unexplained.